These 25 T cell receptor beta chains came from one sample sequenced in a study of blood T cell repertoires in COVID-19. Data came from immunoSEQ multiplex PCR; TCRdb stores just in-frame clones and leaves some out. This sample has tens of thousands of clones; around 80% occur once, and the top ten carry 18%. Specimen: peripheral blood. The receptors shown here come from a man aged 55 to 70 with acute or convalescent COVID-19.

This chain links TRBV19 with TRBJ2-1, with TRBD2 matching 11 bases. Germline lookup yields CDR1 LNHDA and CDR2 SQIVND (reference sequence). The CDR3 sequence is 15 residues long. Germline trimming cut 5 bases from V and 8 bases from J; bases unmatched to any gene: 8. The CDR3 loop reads CASSLTSGSPHEQFF. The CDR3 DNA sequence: TGTGCCAGTAGTCTTACTAGCGGGAGCCCCCATGAGCAGTTCTTC.

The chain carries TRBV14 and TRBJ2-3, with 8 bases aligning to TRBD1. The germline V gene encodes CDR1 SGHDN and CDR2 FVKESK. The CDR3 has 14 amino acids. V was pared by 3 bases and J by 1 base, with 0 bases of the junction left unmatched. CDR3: CASSQGQGTDTQYF. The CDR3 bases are TGTGCCAGCAGCCAGGGACAGGGCACAGATACGCAGTATTTT. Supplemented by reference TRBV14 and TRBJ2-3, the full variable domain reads EAGVTQFPSHSVIEKGQTVTLRCDPISGHDNLYWYRRVMGKEIKFLLHFVKESKQDESGMPNNRFLAERTGGTYSTLKVQPAELEDSGVYFCASSQGQGTDTQYFGPGTRLTVL.

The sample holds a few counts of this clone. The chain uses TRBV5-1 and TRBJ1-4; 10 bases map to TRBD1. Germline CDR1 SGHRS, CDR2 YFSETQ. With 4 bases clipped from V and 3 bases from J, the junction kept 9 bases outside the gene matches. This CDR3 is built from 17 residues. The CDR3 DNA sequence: TGCGCCAGCAGCGGGAGACAGGGGGCGACGGCTAATGAAAAACTGTTTTTT. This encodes CASSGRQGATANEKLFF.

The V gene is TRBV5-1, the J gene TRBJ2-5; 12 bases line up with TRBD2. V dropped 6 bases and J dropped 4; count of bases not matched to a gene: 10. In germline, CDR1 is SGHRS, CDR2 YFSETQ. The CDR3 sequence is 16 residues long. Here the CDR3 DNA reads TGCGCCAGCAAAGAGACTAGCGGGAGTTTCGGAGAGACCCAGTACTTC. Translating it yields CASKETSGSFGETQYF.

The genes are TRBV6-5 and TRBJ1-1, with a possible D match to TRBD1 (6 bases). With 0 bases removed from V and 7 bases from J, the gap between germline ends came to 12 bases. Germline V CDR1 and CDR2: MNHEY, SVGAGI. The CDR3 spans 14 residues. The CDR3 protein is CASSYSRRGGEAFF. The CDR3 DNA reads TGTGCCAGCAGTTACTCAAGAAGGGGGGGTGAAGCTTTCTTT.

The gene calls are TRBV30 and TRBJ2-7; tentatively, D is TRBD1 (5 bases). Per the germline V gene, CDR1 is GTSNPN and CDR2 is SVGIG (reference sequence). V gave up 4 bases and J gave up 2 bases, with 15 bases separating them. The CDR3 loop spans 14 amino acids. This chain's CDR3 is CAWNTGDFTYEQYF. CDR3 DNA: TGTGCCTGGAATACAGGCGATTTCACCTACGAGCAGTACTTC.

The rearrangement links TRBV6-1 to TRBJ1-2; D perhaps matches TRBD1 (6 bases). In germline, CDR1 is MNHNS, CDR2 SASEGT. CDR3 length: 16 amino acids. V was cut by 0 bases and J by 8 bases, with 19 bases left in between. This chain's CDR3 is CASSEAPGQWIGGYTF. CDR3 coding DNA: TGTGCCAGCAGTGAAGCCCCAGGACAGTGGATCGGAGGCTACACCTTC.

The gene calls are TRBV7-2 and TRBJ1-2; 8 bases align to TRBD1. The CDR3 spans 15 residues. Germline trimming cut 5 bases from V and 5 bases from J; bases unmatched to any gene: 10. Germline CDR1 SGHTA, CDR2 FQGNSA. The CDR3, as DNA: TGTGCCAGCAGCCCGAGGACAGGGTGGGATTATGGCTACACCTTC. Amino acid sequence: CASSPRTGWDYGYTF. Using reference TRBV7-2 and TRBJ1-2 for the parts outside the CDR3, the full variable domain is GAGVSQSPSNKVTEKGKDVELRCDPISGHTALYWYRQSLGQGLEFLIYFQGNSAPDKSGLPSDRFSAERTGGSVSTLTIQRTQQEDSAVYLCASSPRTGWDYGYTFGSGTRLTVV.

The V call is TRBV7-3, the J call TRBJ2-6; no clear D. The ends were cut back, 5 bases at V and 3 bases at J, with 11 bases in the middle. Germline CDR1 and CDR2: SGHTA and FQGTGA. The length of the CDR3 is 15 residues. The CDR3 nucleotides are TGTGCCAGCAGCCCCCAAGCTGGTGGGGCCAACGTCCTGACTTTC. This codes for CASSPQAGGANVLTF.

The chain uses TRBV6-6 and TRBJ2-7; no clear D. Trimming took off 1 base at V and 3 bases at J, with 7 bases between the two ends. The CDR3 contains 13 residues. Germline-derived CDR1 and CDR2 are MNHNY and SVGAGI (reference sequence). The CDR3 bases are TGTGCCAGCAGTTACTTACAAGACTACGAGCAGTACTTC. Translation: CASSYLQDYEQYF.

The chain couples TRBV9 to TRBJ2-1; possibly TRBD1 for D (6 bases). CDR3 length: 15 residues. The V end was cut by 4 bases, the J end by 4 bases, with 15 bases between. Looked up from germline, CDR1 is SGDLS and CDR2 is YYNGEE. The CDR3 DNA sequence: TGTGCCAGCAGCCCCCGGGACACTAGATACAATGAGCAGTTCTTC. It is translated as CASSPRDTRYNEQFF.

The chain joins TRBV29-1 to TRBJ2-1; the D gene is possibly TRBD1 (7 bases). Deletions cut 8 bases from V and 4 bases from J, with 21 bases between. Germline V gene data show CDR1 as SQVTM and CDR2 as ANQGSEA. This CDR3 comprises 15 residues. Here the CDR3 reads CSTRDFTGVYNEQFF. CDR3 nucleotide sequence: TGCAGCACCCGGGACTTTACAGGGGTATACAATGAGCAGTTCTTC.

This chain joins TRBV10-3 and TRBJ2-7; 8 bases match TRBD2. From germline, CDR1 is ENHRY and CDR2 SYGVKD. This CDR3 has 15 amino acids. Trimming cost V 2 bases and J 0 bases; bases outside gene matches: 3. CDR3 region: CAISEPGGDSYEQYF. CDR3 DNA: TGTGCCATCAGTGAGCCGGGGGGGGACTCCTACGAGCAGTACTTC.

DNA of the CDR3: TGTGCCAGCAGCTTAGGTTACGGGGGTTCAAAAGAGACCCAGTACTTC. Its translation: CASSLGYGGSKETQYF. The V call is TRBV7-2, the J call TRBJ2-5, with a weak D call TRBD2 (6 bases). Deletions cut 1 base from V and 3 bases from J, with 15 bases between. CDR3 length equals 16 residues. CDR1 is SGHTA and CDR2 is FQGNSA in the germline V gene. Filled out from reference TRBV7-2 and TRBJ2-5, the complete variable domain reads GAGVSQSPSNKVTEKGKDVELRCDPISGHTALYWYRQSLGQGLEFLIYFQGNSAPDKSGLPSDRFSAERTGGSVSTLTIQRTQQEDSAVYLCASSLGYGGSKETQYFGPGTRLLVL.

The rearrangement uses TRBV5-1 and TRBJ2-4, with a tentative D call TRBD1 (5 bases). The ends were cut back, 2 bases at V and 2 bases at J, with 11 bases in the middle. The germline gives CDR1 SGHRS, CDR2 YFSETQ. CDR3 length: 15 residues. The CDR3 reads CASSFQGVSKNIQYF. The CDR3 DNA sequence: TGCGCCAGCAGCTTCCAGGGCGTATCCAAAAACATTCAGTACTTC.

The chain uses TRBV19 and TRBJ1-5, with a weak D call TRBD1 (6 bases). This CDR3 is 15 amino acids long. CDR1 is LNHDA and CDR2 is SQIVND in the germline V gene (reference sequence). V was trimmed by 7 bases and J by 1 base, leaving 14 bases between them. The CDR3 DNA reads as TGTGCCAGTACCCGGACAGCTACCAGCAATCAGCCCCAGCATTTT. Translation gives CASTRTATSNQPQHF.

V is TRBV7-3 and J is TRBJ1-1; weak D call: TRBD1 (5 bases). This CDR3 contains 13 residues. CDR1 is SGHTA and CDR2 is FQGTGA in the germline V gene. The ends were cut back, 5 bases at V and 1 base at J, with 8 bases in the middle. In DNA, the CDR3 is TGTGCCAGCAGCCCGGACACGAACACTGAAGCTTTCTTT. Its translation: CASSPDTNTEAFF.

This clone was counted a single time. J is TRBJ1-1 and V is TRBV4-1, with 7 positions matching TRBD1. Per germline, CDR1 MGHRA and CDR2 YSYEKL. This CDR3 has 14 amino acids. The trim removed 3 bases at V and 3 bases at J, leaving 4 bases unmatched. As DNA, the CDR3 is TGCGCCAGCAGCCACGGCAGGGGGTACACTGAAGCTTTCTTT. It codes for CASSHGRGYTEAFF.

The CDR3 sequence: CSVEMDLGERVYEQYF. Written as DNA, the CDR3 is TGCAGCGTTGAAATGGATTTGGGGGAGCGGGTCTACGAGCAGTACTTC. The rearrangement joins TRBV29-1 to TRBJ2-7; a weak D match, TRBD2 (6 bases). Germline lookup yields CDR1 SQVTM and CDR2 ANQGSEA. V dropped 2 bases and J dropped 3 bases, with 20 bases sitting between them. The CDR3 sequence is 16 residues long.

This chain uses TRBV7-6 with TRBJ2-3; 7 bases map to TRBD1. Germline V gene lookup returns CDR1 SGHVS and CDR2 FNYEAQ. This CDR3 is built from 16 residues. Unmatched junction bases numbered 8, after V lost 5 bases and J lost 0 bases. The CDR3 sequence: CASSTGVGQSTDTQYF. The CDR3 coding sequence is TGTGCCAGCAGCACAGGAGTGGGACAGAGCACAGATACGCAGTATTTT.

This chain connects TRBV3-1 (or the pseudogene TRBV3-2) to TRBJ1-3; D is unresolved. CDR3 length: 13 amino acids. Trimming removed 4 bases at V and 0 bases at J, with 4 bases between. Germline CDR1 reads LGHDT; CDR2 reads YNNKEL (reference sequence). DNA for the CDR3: TGTGCCAGCAGCCTGAGCTCTGGAAACACCATATATTTT. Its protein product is CASSLSSGNTIYF.

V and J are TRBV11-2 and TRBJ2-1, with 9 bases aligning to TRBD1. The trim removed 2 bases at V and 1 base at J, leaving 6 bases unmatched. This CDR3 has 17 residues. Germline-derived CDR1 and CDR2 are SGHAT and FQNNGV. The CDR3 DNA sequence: TGTGCCAGCAGCTTAATCCGCGGACAGGGGTCCTACAATGAGCAGTTCTTC. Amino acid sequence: CASSLIRGQGSYNEQFF.

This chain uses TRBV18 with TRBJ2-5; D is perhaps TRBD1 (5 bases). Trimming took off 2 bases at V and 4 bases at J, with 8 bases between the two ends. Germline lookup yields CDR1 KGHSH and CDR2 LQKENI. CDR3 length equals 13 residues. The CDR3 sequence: CASSPGQGETQYF. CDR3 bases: TGTGCCAGCTCACCAGGGCAGGGAGAGACCCAGTACTTC.

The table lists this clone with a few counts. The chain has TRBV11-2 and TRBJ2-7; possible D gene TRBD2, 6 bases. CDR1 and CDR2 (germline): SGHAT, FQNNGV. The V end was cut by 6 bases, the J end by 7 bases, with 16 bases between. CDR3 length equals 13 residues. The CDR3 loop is CASRPAGLREQYF. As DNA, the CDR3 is TGTGCCAGCAGACCAGCGGGTCTGCGAGAGCAGTACTTC.

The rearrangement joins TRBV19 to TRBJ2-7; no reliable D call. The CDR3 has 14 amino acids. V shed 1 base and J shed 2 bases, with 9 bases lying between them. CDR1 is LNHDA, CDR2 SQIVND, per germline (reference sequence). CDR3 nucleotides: TGTGCCAGTAGTATAGCTCTGACAACCTACGAGCAGTACTTC. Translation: CASSIALTTYEQYF.